The 7 T cell receptor beta chains below all came from one sample that was sequenced in a study of cytomegalovirus exposure and HLA in healthy donors. Here immunoSEQ multiplex PCR was the method, and the copy in TCRdb shows in-frame clones only, minus some. Among a few hundred thousand clones, approximately 88% were seen once, and the ten largest hold more than 0.95%. Sequencing input: PBMCs. The receptors shown here come from a man aged 30 to 45 in good health and CMV-seronegative.

This clone was counted a single time. The rearrangement joins TRBV6-5 to TRBJ2-7, with D perhaps TRBD2 (6 bases). The CDR3 totals 13 residues. V gave up 6 bases and J gave up 0 bases, with 9 bases separating them. Germline lookup yields CDR1 MNHEY and CDR2 SVGAGI. This chain's CDR3 is CASSPDYSYEQYF. DNA of the CDR3: TGTGCCAGCAGCCCGGACTACTCCTACGAGCAGTACTTC.

J is TRBJ1-1 and V is TRBV5-6; the D is unclear. Germline V gene sequence: CDR1 SGHDT, CDR2 YYEEEE. There are 16 residues in the CDR3. Trimming cost V 0 bases and J 0 bases, with 12 bases left between them. The CDR3, as DNA: TGTGCCAGCAGCTTGGGCAATGACGGAGTGAACACTGAAGCTTTCTTT. Translating it yields CASSLGNDGVNTEAFF.

The chain joins TRBV19 to TRBJ1-3, with D perhaps TRBD1 (6 bases). The germline V gene encodes CDR1 LNHDA and CDR2 SQIVND (reference sequence). The V end lost 3 bases, the J end lost 0 bases, and 15 bases lay between the germline ends. This CDR3 region has 17 residues. This CDR3 is CASSMGRGFNSGNTIYF. The CDR3 nucleotides read TGTGCCAGTAGTATGGGAAGGGGGTTCAACTCTGGAAACACCATATATTTT.

The chain carries TRBV6-5 and TRBJ2-7; D possibly corresponds to TRBD2 (5 bases). Germline V gives CDR1 MNHEY, CDR2 SVGAGI. This CDR3 has 11 amino acids. Between the trimmed V and J ends, which lost 8 bases and 1 base, there was a span of 6 bases. The CDR3 region has the DNA TGTGCCAGCTGGAGGTCCTACGAGCAGTACTTC. Translated, it gives CASWRSYEQYF.

The chain uses TRBV29-1 and TRBJ2-4; no clear D gene. V was pared by 3 bases and J by 8 bases, with 11 bases between. CDR1 and CDR2 (germline): SQVTM, ANQGSEA. The length of the CDR3 is 12 residues. The CDR3 nucleotides read TGCAGCGTTGATTCGGGTCGGGACATTCAGTACTTC. This sequence encodes CSVDSGRDIQYF. Full variable domain (rest looked up from reference TRBV29-1 and TRBJ2-4): SAVISQKPSRDICQRGTSLTIQCQVDSQVTMMFWYRQQPGQSLTLIATANQGSEATYESGFVIDKFPISRPNLTFSTLTVSNMSPEDSSIYLCSVDSGRDIQYFGAGTRLSVL.

The V and J genes are TRBV4-2 and TRBJ2-3; 9 bases align to TRBD2. This CDR3 has 17 residues. The V gene's germline CDR1 is LGHNA and CDR2 YNFKEQ. Trimming cost V 0 bases and J 4 bases; bases outside gene matches: 8. CDR3 sequence: CASSQDPAGGGADTQYF. The CDR3 DNA sequence: TGTGCCAGCAGCCAAGATCCAGCGGGGGGCGGGGCAGATACGCAGTATTTT.

This chain connects TRBV6-6 to TRBJ1-1; 7 bases are shared with TRBD1. The J segment lost 1 base and the V segment lost 8 bases, leaving 13 bases of the junction unmatched. Looked up from germline, CDR1 is MNHNY and CDR2 is SVGAGI (reference sequence). The CDR3 has 16 residues. The CDR3 DNA is TGTGCCAGCGGGCCGACAGGGAAGGTTAAGAACACTGAAGCTTTCTTT. It translates to CASGPTGKVKNTEAFF.